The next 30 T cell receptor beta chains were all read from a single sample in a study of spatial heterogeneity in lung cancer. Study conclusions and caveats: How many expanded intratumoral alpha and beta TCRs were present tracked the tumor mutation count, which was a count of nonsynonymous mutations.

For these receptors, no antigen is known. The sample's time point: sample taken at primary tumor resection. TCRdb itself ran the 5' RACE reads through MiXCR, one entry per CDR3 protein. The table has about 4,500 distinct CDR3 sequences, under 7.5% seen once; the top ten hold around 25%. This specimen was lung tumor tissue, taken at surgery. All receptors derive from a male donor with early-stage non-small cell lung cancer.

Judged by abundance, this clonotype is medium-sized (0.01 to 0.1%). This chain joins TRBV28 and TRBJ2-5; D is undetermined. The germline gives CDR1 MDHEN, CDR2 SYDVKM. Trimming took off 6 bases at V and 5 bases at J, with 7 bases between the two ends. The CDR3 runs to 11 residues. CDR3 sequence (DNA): TGTGCCAGCAGCTTAAGGGAGACCCAGTACTTC. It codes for CASSLRETQYF.

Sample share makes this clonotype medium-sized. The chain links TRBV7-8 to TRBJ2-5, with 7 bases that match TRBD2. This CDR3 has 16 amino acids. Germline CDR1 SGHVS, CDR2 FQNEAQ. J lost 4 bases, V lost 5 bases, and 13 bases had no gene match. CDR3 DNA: TGTGCCAGCAGCCTAGTTGTGGGAGGGCCTGGAGAGACCCAGTACTTC. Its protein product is CASSLVVGGPGETQYF.

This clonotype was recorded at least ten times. This chain's CDR3 is CSASHSGRSYNEQFF. The CDR3 DNA sequence: TGCAGTGCTAGTCATAGCGGGAGGTCCTACAATGAGCAGTTCTTC. The chain joins TRBV20-1 to TRBJ2-1; the match to TRBD2 covers 10 bases. Germline V gene lookup returns CDR1 DFQATT and CDR2 SNEGSKA (reference sequence). This CDR3 contains 15 residues. J was trimmed by 1 base and V by 3 bases; bases with no gene match: 3.

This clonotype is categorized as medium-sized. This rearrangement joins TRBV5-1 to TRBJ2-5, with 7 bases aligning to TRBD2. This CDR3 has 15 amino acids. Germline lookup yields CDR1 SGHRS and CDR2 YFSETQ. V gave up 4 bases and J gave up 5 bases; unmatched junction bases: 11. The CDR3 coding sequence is TGCGCCAGCAGCCTTCGGACTAGAGGGTTGGAGACCCAGTACTTC. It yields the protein CASSLRTRGLETQYF.

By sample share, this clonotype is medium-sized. The CDR3 here is CASSQTGGRTGELFF. Here the CDR3 DNA reads TGTGCCAGCAGCCAGACAGGGGGCCGCACCGGGGAGCTGTTTTTT. The rearrangement uses TRBV28 and TRBJ2-2; 10 positions match TRBD1. CDR3 length: 15 amino acids. CDR1 is MDHEN, CDR2 SYDVKM, per germline. The V segment lost 6 bases and the J segment 4 bases; nucleotides outside the gene matches: 5.

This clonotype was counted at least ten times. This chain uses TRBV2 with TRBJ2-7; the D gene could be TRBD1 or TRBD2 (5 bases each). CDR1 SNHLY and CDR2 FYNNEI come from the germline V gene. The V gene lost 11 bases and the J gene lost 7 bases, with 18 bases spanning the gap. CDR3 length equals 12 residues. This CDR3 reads CAGGTTDLEQYF. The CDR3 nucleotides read TGTGCCGGTGGGACGACTGATCTGGAGCAGTACTTC.

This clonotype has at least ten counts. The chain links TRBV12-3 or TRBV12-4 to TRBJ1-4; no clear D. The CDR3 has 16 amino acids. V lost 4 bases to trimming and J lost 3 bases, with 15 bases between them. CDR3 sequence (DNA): TGTGCCAGCAGTTCCGACTTTACTTGGGCTAATGAAAAACTGTTTTTT. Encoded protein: CASSSDFTWANEKLFF.

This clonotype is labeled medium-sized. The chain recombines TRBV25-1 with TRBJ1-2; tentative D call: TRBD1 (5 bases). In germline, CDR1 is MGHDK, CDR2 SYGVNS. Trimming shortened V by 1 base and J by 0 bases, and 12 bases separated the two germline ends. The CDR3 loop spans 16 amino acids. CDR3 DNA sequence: TGTGCCAGCAGTGAATTGGGGGAGGCCCCTAACTATGGCTACACCTTC. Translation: CASSELGEAPNYGYTF.

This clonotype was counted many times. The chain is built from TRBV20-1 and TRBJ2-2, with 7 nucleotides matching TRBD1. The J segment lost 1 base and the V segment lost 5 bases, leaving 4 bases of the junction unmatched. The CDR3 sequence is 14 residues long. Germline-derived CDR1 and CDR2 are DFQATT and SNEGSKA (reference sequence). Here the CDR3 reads CSAPTGLNTGELFF. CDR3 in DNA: TGCAGTGCTCCGACAGGGTTGAACACCGGGGAGCTGTTTTTT.

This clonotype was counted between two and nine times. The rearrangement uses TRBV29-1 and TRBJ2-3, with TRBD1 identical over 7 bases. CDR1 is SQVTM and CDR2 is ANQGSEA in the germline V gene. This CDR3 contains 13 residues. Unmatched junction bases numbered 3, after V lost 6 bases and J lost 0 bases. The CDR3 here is CSVWTGSTDTQYF. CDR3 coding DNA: TGCAGCGTATGGACAGGTAGCACAGATACGCAGTATTTT.

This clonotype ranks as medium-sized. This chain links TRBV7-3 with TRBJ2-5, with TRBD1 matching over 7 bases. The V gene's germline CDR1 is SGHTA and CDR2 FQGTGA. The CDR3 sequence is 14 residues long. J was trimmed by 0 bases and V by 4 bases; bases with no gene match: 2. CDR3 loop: CASSSQGNQETQYF. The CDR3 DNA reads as TGTGCCAGCAGCTCACAGGGGAACCAAGAGACCCAGTACTTC.

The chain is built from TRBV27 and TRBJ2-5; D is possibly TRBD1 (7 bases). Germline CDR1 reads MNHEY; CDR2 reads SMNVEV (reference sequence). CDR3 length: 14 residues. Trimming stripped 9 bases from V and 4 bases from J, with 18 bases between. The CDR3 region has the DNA TGTGCCAGTTTCCAGGGGGGTTACGGAGAGACCCAGTACTTC. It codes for CASFQGGYGETQYF.

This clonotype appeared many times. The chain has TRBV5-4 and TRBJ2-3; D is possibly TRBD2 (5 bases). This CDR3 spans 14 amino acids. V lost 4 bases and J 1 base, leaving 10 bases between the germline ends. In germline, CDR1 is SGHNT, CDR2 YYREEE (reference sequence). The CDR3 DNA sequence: TGTGCCAGCAGCGGGAGCCACCGCACAGATACGCAGTATTTT. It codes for CASSGSHRTDTQYF.

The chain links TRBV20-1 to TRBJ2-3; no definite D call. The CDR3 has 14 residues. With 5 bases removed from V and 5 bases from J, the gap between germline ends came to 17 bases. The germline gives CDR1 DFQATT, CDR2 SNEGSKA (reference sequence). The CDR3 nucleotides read TGCAGTGCTCCGGTCCTTCCGGCCCAAGATACGCAGTATTTT. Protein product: CSAPVLPAQDTQYF.

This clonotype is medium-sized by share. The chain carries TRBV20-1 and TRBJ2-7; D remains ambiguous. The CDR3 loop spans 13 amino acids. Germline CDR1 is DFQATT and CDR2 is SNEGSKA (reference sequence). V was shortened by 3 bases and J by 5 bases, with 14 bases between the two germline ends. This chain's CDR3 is CSARATVIDEQYF. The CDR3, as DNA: TGCAGTGCTAGGGCGACCGTAATAGACGAGCAGTACTTC.

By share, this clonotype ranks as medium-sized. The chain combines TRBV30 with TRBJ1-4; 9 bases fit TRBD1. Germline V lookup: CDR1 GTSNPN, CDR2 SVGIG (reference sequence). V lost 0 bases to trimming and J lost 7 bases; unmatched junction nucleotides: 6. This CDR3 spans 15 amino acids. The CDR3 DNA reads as TGTGCCTGGAGTGTAGGGGACAGGGTCGGTGAAAAACTGTTTTTT. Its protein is CAWSVGDRVGEKLFF.

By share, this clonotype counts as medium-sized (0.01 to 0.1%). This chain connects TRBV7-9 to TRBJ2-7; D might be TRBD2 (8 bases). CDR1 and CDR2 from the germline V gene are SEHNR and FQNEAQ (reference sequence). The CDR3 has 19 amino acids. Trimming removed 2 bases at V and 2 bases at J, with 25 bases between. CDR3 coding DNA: TGTGCCAGCAGCTTAAGCGGGGGTAGGGGGCCCACCTATGCCTACGAGCAGTACTTC. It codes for CASSLSGGRGPTYAYEQYF.

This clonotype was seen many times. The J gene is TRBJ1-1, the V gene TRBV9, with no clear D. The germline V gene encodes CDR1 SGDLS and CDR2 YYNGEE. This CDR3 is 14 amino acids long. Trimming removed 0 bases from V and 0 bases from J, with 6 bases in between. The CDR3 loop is CASSVEALNTEAFF. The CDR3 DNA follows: TGTGCCAGCAGCGTAGAGGCCTTGAACACTGAAGCTTTCTTT.

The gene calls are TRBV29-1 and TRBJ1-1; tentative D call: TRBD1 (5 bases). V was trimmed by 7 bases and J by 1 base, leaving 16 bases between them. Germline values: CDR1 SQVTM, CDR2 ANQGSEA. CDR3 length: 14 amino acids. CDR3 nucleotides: TGCAGCGAAAGCGGGACCCCTACGAACACTGAAGCTTTCTTT. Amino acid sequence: CSESGTPTNTEAFF.

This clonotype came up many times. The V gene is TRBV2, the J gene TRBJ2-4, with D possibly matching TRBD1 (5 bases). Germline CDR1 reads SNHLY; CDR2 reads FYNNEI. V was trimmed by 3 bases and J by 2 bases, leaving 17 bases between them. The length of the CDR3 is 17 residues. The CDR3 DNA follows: TGTGCCAGCAGTGAGGTTTCAGGGAACCCAACCAAAAACATTCAGTACTTC. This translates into CASSEVSGNPTKNIQYF. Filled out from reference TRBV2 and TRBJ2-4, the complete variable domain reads EPEVTQTPSHQVTQMGQEVILRCVPISNHLYFYWYRQILGQKVEFLVSFYNNEISEKSEIFDDQFSVERPDGSNFTLKIRSTKLEDSAMYFCASSEVSGNPTKNIQYFGAGTRLSVL.

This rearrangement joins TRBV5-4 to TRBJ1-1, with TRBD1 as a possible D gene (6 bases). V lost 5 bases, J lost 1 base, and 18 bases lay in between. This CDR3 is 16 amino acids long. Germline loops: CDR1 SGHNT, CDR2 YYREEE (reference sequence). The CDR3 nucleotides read TGTGCCAGCAGGTCGCCGTCGGACAGCAAGAACACTGAAGCTTTCTTT. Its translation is CASRSPSDSKNTEAFF.

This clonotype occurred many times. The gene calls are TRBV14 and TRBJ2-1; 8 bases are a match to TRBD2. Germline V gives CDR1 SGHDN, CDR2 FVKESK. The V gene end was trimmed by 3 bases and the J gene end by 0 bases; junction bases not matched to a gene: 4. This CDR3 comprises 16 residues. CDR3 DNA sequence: TGTGCCAGCAGCCACCGAAGCGGGAGCTCCTACAATGAGCAGTTCTTC. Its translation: CASSHRSGSSYNEQFF.

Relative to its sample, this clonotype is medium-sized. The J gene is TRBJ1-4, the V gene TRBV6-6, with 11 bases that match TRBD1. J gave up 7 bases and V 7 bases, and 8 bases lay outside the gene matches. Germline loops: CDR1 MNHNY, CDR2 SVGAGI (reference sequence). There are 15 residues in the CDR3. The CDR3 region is CASKRTGTGGEKLFF. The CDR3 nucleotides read TGTGCCAGCAAGCGAACCGGGACAGGGGGTGAAAAACTGTTTTTT.

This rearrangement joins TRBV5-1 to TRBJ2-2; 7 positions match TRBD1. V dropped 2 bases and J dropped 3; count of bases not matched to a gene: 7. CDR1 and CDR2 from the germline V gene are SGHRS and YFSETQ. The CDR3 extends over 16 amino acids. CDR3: CASSLTGVADTGELFF. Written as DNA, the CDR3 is TGCGCCAGCAGCTTAACAGGGGTAGCCGACACCGGGGAGCTGTTTTTT.

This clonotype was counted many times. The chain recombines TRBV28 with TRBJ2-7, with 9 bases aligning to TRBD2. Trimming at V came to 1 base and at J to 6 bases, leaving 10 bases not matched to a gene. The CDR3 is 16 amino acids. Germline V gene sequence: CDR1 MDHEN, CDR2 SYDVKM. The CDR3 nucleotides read TGTGCCAGCAGTTTATTCCCGCGGGGGGGCCTAGTCGAGCAGTACTTC. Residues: CASSLFPRGGLVEQYF.

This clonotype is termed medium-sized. CDR3 DNA sequence: TGTGCCAGCGGGCAGGGGCCGAGAGTGGGAGCTTTCTTT. Its protein is CASGQGPRVGAFF. The chain employs TRBV2 and TRBJ1-1; TRBD1 is a possible D gene (6 bases). Germline CDR1 SNHLY, CDR2 FYNNEI. The CDR3 sequence is 13 residues long. Trimming left V 8 bases short and J 10 bases short, with 20 bases between.

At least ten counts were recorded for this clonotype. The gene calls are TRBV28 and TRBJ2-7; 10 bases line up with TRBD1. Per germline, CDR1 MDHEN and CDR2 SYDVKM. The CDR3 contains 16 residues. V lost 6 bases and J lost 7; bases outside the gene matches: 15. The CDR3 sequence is CASSTTGQGSSREQYF. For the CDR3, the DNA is TGTGCCAGCAGCACGACGGGACAGGGGTCCTCTCGGGAGCAGTACTTC.

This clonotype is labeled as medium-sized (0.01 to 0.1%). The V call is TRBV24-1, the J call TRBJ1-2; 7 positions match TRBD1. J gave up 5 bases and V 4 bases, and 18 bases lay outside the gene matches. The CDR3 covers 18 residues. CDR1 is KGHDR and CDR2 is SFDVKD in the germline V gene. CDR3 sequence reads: CATSELSWGQHKRYGYTF. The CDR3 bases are TGTGCCACCAGTGAGTTGAGTTGGGGACAGCATAAACGGTATGGCTACACCTTC.

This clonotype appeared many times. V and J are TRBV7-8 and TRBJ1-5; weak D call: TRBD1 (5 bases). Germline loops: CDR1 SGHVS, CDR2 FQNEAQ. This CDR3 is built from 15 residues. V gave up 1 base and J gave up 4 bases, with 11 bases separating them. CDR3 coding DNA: TGTGCCAGCAGCTTAGATGGGCAGGGTAATCAGCCCCAGCATTTT. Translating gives CASSLDGQGNQPQHF.

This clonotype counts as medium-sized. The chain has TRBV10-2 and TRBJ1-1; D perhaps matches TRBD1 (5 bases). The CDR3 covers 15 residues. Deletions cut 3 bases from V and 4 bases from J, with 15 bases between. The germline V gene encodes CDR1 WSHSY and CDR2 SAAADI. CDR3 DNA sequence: TGCGCCAGCAGTGAATTGTCAGGGAGCGGCACTGAAGCTTTCTTT. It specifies CASSELSGSGTEAFF.